Sequencing of this TCR beta chain was carried out in a study of shared T cell receptors in the human thymus. The CDR3 is 15 residues long. J lost 10 bases, V lost 1 base, and 8 bases had no gene match. Germline V gene sequence: CDR1 SGHRS, CDR2 YFSETQ. Generated by immunoSEQ multiplex PCR, the TCRdb table keeps only in-frame clones and is missing some. This table holds around 730,000 clones, over 75% found once. The sample was also linked to a second study, of human thymus T cells. Turning to that study: Donors were healthy Finnish babies undergoing corrective operations for congenital heart defects. Thymus was obtained from resections taken during corrective heart surgery. Thymic and blood repertoires seemed to favor certain V and J genes. Related work found strong thymic repertoire overlap between unrelated individuals.

The sample consisted of thymocytes. The genes are TRBV5-1 and TRBJ1-4, with TRBD1 matching 9 bases. The source of this sequence is a girl in the first two years of life with a congenital heart defect. This CDR3 reads CASSLKGDRVGKLFF. The CDR3 DNA is TGCGCCAGCAGCTTGAAGGGGGACAGGGTTGGAAAACTGTTTTTT. The full variable domain, in which reference TRBV5-1 and TRBJ1-4 provide the parts outside the CDR3, is KAGVTQTPRYLIKTRGQQVTLSCSPISGHRSVSWYQQTPGQGLQFLFEYFSETQRNKGNFPGRFSGRQFSNSRSEMNVSTLELGDSALYLCASSLKGDRVGKLFFGSGTQLSVL.